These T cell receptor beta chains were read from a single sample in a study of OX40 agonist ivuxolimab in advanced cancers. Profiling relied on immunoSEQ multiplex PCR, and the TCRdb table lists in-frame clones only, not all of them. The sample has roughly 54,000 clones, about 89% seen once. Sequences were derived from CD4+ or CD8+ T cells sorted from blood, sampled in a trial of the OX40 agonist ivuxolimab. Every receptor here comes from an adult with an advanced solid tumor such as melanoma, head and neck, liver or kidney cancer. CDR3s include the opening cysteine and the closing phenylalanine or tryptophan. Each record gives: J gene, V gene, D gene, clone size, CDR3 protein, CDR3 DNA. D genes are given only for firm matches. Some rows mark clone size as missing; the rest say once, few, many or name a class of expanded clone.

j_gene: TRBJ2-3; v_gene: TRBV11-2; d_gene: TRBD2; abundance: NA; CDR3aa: CASRRLLAGGLPSTDTQYF; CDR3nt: TGTGCCAGCAGGCGCTTACTAGCGGGAGGGCTCCCAAGCACAGATACGCAGTATTTT
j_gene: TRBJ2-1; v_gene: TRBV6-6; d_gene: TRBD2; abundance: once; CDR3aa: CASSYVAGGYNEQFF; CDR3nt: TGTGCCAGCAGTTACGTAGCGGGAGGGTACAATGAGCAGTTCTTC
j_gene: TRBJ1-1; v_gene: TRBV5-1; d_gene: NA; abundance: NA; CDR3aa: CASSLGGLGEAFF; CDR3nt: TGCGCCAGCAGCTTGGGGGGTTTGGGTGAAGCTTTCTTT
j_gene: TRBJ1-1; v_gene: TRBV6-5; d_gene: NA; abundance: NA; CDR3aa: CASSYWSPRSTEAFF; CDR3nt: TGTGCCAGCAGTTACTGGTCTCCAAGGAGCACTGAAGCTTTCTTT
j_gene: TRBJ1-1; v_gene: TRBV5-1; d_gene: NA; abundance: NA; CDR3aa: CASSFRVGNTEAFF; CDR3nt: TGCGCCAGCAGCTTTAGGGTTGGGAACACTGAAGCTTTCTTT
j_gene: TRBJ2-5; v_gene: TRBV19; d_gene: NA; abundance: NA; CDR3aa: CASSGGSQETQYF; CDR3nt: TGTGCCAGTAGCGGAGGGTCGCAAGAGACCCAGTACTTC
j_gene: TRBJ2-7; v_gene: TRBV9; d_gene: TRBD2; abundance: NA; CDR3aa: CASSVGLVAGTSPVYEQYF; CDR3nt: TGTGCCAGCAGCGTAGGGCTAGTAGCGGGTACCTCTCCTGTGTACGAGCAGTACTTC
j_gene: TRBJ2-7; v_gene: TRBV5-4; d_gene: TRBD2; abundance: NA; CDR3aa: CASSPSGGSLYEQYF; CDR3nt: TGTGCCAGCAGCCCCAGCGGGGGGTCTCTCTACGAGCAGTACTTC
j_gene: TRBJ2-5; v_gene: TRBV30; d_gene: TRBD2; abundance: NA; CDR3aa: CAWEEERGGIETQYF; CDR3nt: TGTGCCTGGGAGGAGGAGCGGGGGGGAATCGAGACCCAGTACTTC
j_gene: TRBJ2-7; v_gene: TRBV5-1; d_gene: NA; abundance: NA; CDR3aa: CASSTGTAPYEQYF; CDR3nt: TGCGCCAGCAGCACCGGGACGGCTCCCTACGAGCAGTACTTC
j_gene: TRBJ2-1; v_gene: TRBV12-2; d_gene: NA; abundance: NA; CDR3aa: CASRLPPGTGTYNEQFF; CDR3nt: TGTGCAAGTCGCTTGCCCCCCGGGACAGGGACATACAATGAGCAGTTCTTC
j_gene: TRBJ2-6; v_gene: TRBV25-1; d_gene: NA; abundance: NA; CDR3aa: CASESLGGANVLTF; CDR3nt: TGTGCCAGCGAAAGCCTCGGGGGGGCCAACGTCCTGACTTTC
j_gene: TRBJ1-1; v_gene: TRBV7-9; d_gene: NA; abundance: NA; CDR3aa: CASSLGQQAFF; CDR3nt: TGTGCCAGCAGCTTAGGGCAGCAGGCTTTCTTT
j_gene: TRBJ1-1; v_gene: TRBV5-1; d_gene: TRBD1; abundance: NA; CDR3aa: CASSSGQPNTEAFF; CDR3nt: TGCGCCAGCAGCTCGGGACAGCCGAACACTGAAGCTTTCTTT
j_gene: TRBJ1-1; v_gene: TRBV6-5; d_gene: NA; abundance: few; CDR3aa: CASSWNTEAFF; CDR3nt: TGTGCCAGCAGTTGGAACACTGAAGCTTTCTTT
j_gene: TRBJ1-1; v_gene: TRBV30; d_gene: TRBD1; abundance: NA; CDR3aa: CAWSGQGGTEAFF; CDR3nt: TGTGCCTGGAGCGGACAGGGAGGGACTGAAGCTTTCTTT
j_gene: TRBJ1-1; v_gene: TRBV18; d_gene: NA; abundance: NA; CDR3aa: CASSPGANMNTEAFF; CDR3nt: TGTGCCAGCTCACCAGGGGCCAACATGAACACTGAAGCTTTCTTT
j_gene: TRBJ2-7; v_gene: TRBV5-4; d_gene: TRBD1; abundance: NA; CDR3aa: CASSPDRARAYEQYF; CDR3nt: TGTGCCAGCAGCCCGGACAGGGCGAGGGCCTACGAGCAGTACTTC
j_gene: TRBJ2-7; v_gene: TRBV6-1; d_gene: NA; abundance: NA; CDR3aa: CATLFSGTYEQYF; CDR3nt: TGTGCCACCCTATTCAGCGGCACCTACGAGCAGTACTTC
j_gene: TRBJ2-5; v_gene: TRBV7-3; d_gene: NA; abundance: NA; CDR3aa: CASSLMGGRETQYF; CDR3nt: TGTGCCAGCAGCTTAATGGGCGGACGGGAGACCCAGTACTTC
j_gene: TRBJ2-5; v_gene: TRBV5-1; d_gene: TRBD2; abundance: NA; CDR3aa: CASRGGLAGVETQYF; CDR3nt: TGCGCCAGCCGGGGGGGACTAGCGGGAGTTGAGACCCAGTACTTC
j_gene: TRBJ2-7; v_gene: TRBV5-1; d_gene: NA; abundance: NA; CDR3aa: CASSLTGHEQYF; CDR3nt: TGCGCCAGCAGCTTGACGGGCCACGAGCAGTACTTC
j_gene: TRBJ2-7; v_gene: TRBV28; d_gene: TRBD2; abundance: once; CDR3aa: CASSFRGGVRYEQYF; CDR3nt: TGTGCCAGCAGTTTCCGCGGGGGAGTTAGGTACGAGCAGTACTTC
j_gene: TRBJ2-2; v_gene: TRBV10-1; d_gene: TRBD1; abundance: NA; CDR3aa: CASSRNRGPGELFF; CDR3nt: TGCGCCAGCAGTAGGAACAGGGGTCCGGGGGAGCTGTTTTTT
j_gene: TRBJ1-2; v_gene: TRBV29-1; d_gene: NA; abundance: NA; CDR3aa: CSVLLPGSNYGYTF; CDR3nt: TGCAGCGTCCTCCTGCCAGGGAGCAACTATGGCTACACCTTC
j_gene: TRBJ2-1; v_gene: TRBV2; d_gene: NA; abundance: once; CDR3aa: CASLDGAIYNEQFF; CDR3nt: TGTGCCAGCTTGGATGGGGCCATATACAATGAGCAGTTCTTC
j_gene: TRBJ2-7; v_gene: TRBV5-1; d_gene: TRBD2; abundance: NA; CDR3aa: CASSLSGSLNEQYF; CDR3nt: TGCGCCAGCAGCCTTAGCGGGAGTCTGAACGAGCAGTACTTC
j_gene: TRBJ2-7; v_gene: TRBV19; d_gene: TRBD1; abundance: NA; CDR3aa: CASTPGTGDYEQYF; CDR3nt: TGTGCCAGTACCCCCGGGACAGGGGACTACGAGCAGTACTTC
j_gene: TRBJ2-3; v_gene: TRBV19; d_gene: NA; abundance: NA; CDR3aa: CASRRGGGVGGADTQYF; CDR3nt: TGTGCCAGTCGCCGAGGAGGTGGTGTGGGTGGGGCAGATACGCAGTATTTT
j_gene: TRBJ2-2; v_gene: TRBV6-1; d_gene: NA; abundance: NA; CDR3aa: CASSLPSNTGELFF; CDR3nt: TGTGCCAGCAGTTTGCCTAGCAACACCGGGGAGCTGTTTTTT
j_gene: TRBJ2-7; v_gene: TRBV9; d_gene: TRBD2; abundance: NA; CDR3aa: CAGHTGTSGSSTYEQYF; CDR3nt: TGTGCCGGACATACCGGGACTAGCGGGAGCTCAACCTACGAGCAGTACTTC
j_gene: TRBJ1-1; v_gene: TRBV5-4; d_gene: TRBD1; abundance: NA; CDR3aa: CASSLKTGVNTEAFF; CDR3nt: TGTGCCAGCAGCTTGAAGACAGGGGTGAACACTGAAGCTTTCTTT
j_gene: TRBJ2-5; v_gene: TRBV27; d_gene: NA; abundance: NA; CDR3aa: CASSSGQGGLTQYF; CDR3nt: TGTGCCAGCAGTTCCGGGCAGGGCGGTTTGACCCAGTACTTC
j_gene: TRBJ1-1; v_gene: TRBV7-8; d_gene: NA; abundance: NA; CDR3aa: CASSLRDGGAEAFF; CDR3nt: TGTGCCAGCAGCTTAAGGGATGGTGGCGCTGAAGCTTTCTTT
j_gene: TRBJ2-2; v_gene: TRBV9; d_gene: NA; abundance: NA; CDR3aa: CASRGGQVATGELFF; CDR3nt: TGTGCCAGCCGCGGTGGGCAGGTAGCCACCGGGGAGCTGTTTTTT
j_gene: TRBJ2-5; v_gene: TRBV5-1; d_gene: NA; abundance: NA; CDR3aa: CASSFGGPEGTQYF; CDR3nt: TGCGCCAGCAGCTTCGGGGGCCCAGAGGGGACCCAGTACTTC
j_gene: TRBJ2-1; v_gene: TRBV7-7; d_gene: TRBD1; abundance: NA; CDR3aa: CASSLRDRITSEQFF; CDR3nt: TGTGCTAGCAGCCTCCGGGACAGGATCACATCTGAGCAGTTCTTC
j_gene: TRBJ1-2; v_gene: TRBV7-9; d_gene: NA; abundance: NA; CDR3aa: CASSFWGAGYGYTF; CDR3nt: TGTGCCAGCAGCTTCTGGGGGGCCGGCTATGGCTACACCTTC
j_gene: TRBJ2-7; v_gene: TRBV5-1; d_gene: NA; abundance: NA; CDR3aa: CASSLVRGNEQYF; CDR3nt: TGCGCCAGCAGCTTGGTCAGGGGAAACGAGCAGTACTTC
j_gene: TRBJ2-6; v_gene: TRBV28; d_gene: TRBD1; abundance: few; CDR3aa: CASSYTGAGANVLTF; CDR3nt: TGTGCCAGCAGCTACACAGGGGCTGGGGCCAACGTCCTGACTTTC
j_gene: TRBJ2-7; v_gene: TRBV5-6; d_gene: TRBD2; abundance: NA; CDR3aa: CASSAGGFEQYF; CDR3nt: TGTGCCAGCAGCGCGGGGGGCTTCGAGCAGTACTTC